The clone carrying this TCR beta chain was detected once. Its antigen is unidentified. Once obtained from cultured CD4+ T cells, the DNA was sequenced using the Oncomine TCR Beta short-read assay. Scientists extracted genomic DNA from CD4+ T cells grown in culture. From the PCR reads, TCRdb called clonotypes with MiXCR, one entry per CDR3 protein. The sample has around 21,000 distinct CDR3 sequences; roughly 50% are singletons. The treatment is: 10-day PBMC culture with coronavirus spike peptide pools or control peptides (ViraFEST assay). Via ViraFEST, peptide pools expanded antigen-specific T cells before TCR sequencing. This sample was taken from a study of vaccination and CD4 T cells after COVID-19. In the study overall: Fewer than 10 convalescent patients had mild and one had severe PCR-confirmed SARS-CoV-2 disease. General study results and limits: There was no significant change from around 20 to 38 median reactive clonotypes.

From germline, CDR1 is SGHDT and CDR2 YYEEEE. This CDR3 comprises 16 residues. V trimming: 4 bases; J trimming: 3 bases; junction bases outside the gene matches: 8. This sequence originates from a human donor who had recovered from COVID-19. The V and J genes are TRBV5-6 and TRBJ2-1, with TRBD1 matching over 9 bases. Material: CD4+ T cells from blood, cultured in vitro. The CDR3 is CASSVTGTGYYNEQFF. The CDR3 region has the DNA TGTGCCAGCAGCGTAACCGGGACAGGGTACTACAATGAGCAGTTCTTC.